This record covers a single T cell receptor (beta chain). Its antigen is still unknown. The ends lost 4 bases at V and 0 bases at J; junction bases unmatched: 2. The CDR3 loop spans 15 amino acids. CDR1 and CDR2 from the germline V gene are MNHEY and SMNVEV (reference sequence). Each donor was healthy, and each was a bone marrow donor. In the PCR, 60 Vbeta and 13 Jbeta primers were used. TCRdb's copy holds only in-frame clones and misses some; the assay was immunoSEQ multiplex PCR. The repertoire includes 95,000 to 110,000 clones, under 80% of them detected once, and around 13% sits in the top ten. This specimen belongs to a study of cytomegalovirus exposure and HLA in healthy donors. General study findings and limits: The only immune exposure information that was available was CMV serostatus. Fewer N-insertions (relative to the 666-donor mean) were reportedly seen in an Asian-associated ancestry cluster in a later analysis.

Material: PBMCs. The sequence derives from a woman aged 40 to 55 in good health and CMV-seropositive. The genes are TRBV27 and TRBJ2-5; 10 bases map to TRBD2. For the CDR3, the DNA is TGTGCCAGCAGTTATAGCGGGGGGTACCAAGAGACCCAGTACTTC. This sequence encodes CASSYSGGYQETQYF.